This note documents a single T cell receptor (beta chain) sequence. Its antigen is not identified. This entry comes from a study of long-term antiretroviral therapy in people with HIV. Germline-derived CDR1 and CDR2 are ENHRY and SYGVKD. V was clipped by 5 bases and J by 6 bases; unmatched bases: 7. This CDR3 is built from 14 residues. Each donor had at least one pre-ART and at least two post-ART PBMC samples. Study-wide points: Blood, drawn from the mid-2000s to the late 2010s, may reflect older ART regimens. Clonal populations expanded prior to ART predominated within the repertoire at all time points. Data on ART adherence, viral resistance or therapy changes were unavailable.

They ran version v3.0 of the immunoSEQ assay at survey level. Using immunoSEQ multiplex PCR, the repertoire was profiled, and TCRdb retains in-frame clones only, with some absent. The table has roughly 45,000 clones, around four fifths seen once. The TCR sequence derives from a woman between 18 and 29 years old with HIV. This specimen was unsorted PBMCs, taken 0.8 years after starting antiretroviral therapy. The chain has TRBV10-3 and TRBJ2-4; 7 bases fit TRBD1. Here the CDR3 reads CAISRDSEINIQYF. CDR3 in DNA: TGTGCCATCAGTAGGGACAGCGAAATAAACATTCAGTACTTC.